This T cell receptor beta chain originates from a study of OX40 agonist ivuxolimab in advanced cancers. This CDR3 is built from 15 residues. With V trimmed by 1 base and J by 7 bases, 9 bases remained unmatched. Germline CDR1 is MNHEY and CDR2 is SVGAGI. This table comes from immunoSEQ multiplex PCR, and its TCRdb copy is limited to in-frame clones, with some not included. Of roughly 90,000 clones listed, approximately 90% are singletons. This specimen consisted of CD4+ or CD8+ T cells sorted from blood, obtained in a trial of the OX40 agonist ivuxolimab. The chain combines TRBV6-5 with TRBJ2-7, with TRBD2 matching over 8 bases. The clonotype originates from an adult with an advanced solid tumor such as melanoma, head and neck, liver or kidney cancer. In nucleotides, the CDR3 is TGTGCCAGCAGTTACTACCGGACTAGCTTGGGTGAGCAGTACTTC. Protein sequence: CASSYYRTSLGEQYF.